Presented here are 6 T cell receptor beta chains from one specimen sequenced in a study of blood T cell repertoires in COVID-19 (dated by TCRdb to the early 2020s). Library preparation employed the immunoSEQ multiplex PCR assay. TCRdb obtained this table from immuneACCESS and retained in-frame rearrangements with V and J assigned. These tables miss some clones; where compared with another copy, unresolved V genes account for less than half of the shortfall, and the remainder is unexplained. This sample gives 150,000 to 200,000 clones in total; around 88% of them show up just once. The ten largest clones represent over 4.5% of the sample. Specimen: peripheral blood. The receptor source for this set is a human donor in a cohort sampled during active COVID-19.

This chain links TRBV9 with TRBJ2-7; TRBD1 aligns across 8 bases. Germline-derived CDR1 and CDR2 are SGDLS and YYNGEE. Unmatched junction bases numbered 6, after V lost 4 bases and J lost 3 bases. The CDR3 loop spans 14 amino acids. As DNA, the CDR3 is TGTGCCAGCAGCCCGGACAGGGCGAGCTACGAGCAGTACTTC. It encodes CASSPDRASYEQYF.

The gene calls are TRBV18 and TRBJ2-5, with 9 bases fitting TRBD2. J gave up 5 bases and V 3 bases, and 4 bases lay outside the gene matches. The germline V gene encodes CDR1 KGHSH and CDR2 LQKENI. The CDR3 is 14 residues long. This chain's CDR3 is CASSPGLAEETQYF. DNA of the CDR3: TGTGCCAGCTCACCGGGACTAGCAGAGGAGACCCAGTACTTC.

The chain links TRBV5-6 to TRBJ1-2, with 9 nucleotides matching TRBD1. CDR1 and CDR2 (germline): SGHDT, YYEEEE. Trimming took 0 bases from V and 8 from J; bases not matched to a gene: 8. This CDR3 has 15 residues. This chain's CDR3 is CASSLGWDRAYGYTF. Written as DNA, the CDR3 is TGTGCCAGCAGCTTGGGATGGGACAGGGCTTACGGCTACACCTTC.

V gene TRBV7-9 combines with J gene TRBJ1-4, with D unresolved. The V and J ends lost 6 bases and 0 bases respectively, with 8 bases between them. The CDR3 runs to 14 residues. In germline, CDR1 is SEHNR, CDR2 FQNEAQ (reference sequence). The CDR3 DNA is TGTGCCAGCAGTTCCCTTGCAACTAATGAAAAACTGTTTTTT. It yields the protein CASSSLATNEKLFF.

V gene TRBV29-1 combines with J gene TRBJ2-7; TRBD2 matches 10 bases. V shed 7 bases, J shed 0 bases, and the junction held 3 bases outside the gene matches. Germline V CDR1 and CDR2: SQVTM, ANQGSEA. The CDR3 length is 13 residues. For the CDR3, the DNA is TGCAGCGCTAGCGGGGGTCTCTCCTACGAGCAGTACTTC. Residues: CSASGGLSYEQYF.

V usage is TRBV19 and J usage is TRBJ2-5; 8 positions agree with TRBD1. Germline values: CDR1 LNHDA, CDR2 SQIVND (reference sequence). Trimming took 6 bases from V and 5 from J; bases not matched to a gene: 5. This CDR3 is 13 amino acids long. CDR3 loop: CASRSRGQETQYF. CDR3 nucleotides: TGTGCCAGTAGATCCAGGGGGCAGGAGACCCAGTACTTC. The entire variable domain, with the rest obtained from reference TRBV19 and TRBJ2-5, is as follows: DGGITQSPKYLFRKEGQNVTLSCEQNLNHDAMYWYRQDPGQGLRLIYYSQIVNDFQKGDIAEGYSVSREKKESFPLTVTSAQKNPTAFYLCASRSRGQETQYFGPGTRLLVL.